This T cell receptor (beta chain) came from a study of CD8+ T cells in alopecia areata. About the research overall: Treatment with tofacitinib (6 to 18 months) was followed by 6 months off drug.

Peripheral blood and lesional scalp punch biopsies were taken from alopecia areata patients. Sorting separated CD4+ and CD8+ T cells out of PBMCs. RNA was isolated and reverse transcribed to cDNA, the sequencing template. Using immunoSEQ multiplex PCR, the repertoire was profiled, and TCRdb retains in-frame clones only, with some absent. Of 100,000 to 150,000 clones listed, approximately 49% are singletons. V dropped 0 bases and J dropped 0 bases, with 12 bases sitting between them. This CDR3 is 15 amino acids long. Germline CDR1 reads SQVTM; CDR2 reads ANQGSEA. The receptor was isolated from a human donor with alopecia areata. This sample comprised CD8+ T cells sorted from blood, obtained at week 0. The chain couples TRBV29-1 to TRBJ2-7; possible D gene TRBD2, 5 bases. CDR3 protein: CSVEDRLGSSYEQYF. CDR3 DNA: TGCAGCGTTGAAGATCGCTTAGGGAGCTCCTACGAGCAGTACTTC.